Presented here are 17 T cell receptor beta chains from one specimen sequenced in a study of blood T cell repertoires in COVID-19. TCRdb keeps only in-frame clones here, not all; method: immunoSEQ multiplex PCR. The repertoire holds about 400,000 clones, approximately 91% seen once, with around 2% in the top ten. The specimen was PBMCs or T cells enriched from blood (not recorded which). The origin of the receptors is a woman aged 40 to 50 with acute COVID-19.

The V gene is TRBV5-4, the J gene TRBJ1-6, with TRBD1 matching over 7 bases. Germline assignment: CDR1 SGHNT and CDR2 YYREEE (reference sequence). The CDR3 is 15 residues long. The V segment lost 4 bases and the J segment 8 bases; nucleotides outside the gene matches: 9. In DNA, the CDR3 is TGTGCCAGCAGCGTAACCCGGGACAGCTATTCACCCCTCCACTTT. Translated: CASSVTRDSYSPLHF.

This chain uses TRBV2 with TRBJ1-4; TRBD1 aligns across 10 bases. Germline CDR1 reads SNHLY; CDR2 reads FYNNEI. The CDR3 covers 14 residues. With 7 bases clipped from V and 7 bases from J, the junction kept 6 bases outside the gene matches. The CDR3 nucleotides read TGTGCCAGCAAGACGGGACAGGGGATTGAAAAACTGTTTTTT. Its protein is CASKTGQGIEKLFF.

This chain joins TRBV7-6 and TRBJ1-2, with TRBD1 matching 8 bases. V shed 3 bases, J shed 10 bases, and the junction held 10 bases outside the gene matches. Germline V gene lookup returns CDR1 SGHVS and CDR2 FNYEAQ. The CDR3 is 14 residues long. CDR3 sequence reads: CASSLAGGQGAYTF. The CDR3 DNA follows: TGTGCCAGCAGCTTGGCCGGAGGACAGGGCGCCTACACCTTC.

The V gene is TRBV14, the J gene TRBJ1-1, with D possibly being TRBD1 (5 bases). V lost 6 bases and J lost 2, with 16 bases in between. Germline V gives CDR1 SGHDN, CDR2 FVKESK. The CDR3 runs to 15 residues. The CDR3 DNA is TGTGCCAGCAGTTATCTTCGGGGGATCAACACTGAAGCTTTCTTT. Translating it yields CASSYLRGINTEAFF.

The chain combines TRBV7-2 with TRBJ1-3; 10 nucleotides line up with TRBD1. CDR3 size: 14 residues. With 5 bases clipped from V and 4 bases from J, the junction kept 2 bases outside the gene matches. Germline CDR1 and CDR2: SGHTA and FQGNSA. The CDR3 bases are TGTGCCAGCAGCGGGACAGGGGTCGGAAACACCATATATTTT. Translating it yields CASSGTGVGNTIYF.

The chain has TRBV5-6 and TRBJ1-2; 8 nucleotides align to TRBD1. The CDR3 sequence is 14 residues long. Trimming at V came to 6 bases and at J to 4 bases, leaving 8 bases not matched to a gene. Germline V gives CDR1 SGHDT, CDR2 YYEEEE. CDR3 coding DNA: TGTGCCAGCACCAGGGACAGGTTGGCCTATGGCTACACCTTC. Translated: CASTRDRLAYGYTF.

The rearrangement links TRBV6-6 to TRBJ2-1; 11 bases line up with TRBD2. Trimming at V came to 6 bases and at J to 0 bases, leaving 1 base not matched to a gene. The germline V gene encodes CDR1 MNHNY and CDR2 SVGAGI (reference sequence). The CDR3 loop spans 15 amino acids. In DNA form, the CDR3 reads TGTGCCAGCAGGACTAGCGGGGTCTCCTACAATGAGCAGTTCTTC. It yields the protein CASRTSGVSYNEQFF.

This clone was observed a few times. The chain uses TRBV6-2 or TRBV6-3 and TRBJ2-3; TRBD1 aligns across 8 bases. There are 17 residues in the CDR3. J was trimmed by 0 bases and V by 6 bases; bases with no gene match: 11. The germline V gene encodes CDR1 MNHEY and CDR2 SVGEGT. The CDR3 coding sequence is TGTGCCAGCAGCCGGACAGGGCTTAGACCTAGCACAGATACGCAGTATTTT. Residues: CASSRTGLRPSTDTQYF.

This clone was counted once. The V call is TRBV11-3, the J call TRBJ2-3; D call uncertain. The germline gives CDR1 SGHNT, CDR2 YENEEA. The CDR3 is made up of 14 amino acids. V shed 5 bases and J shed 5 bases, with 14 bases lying between them. The CDR3 DNA sequence: TGTGCCAGCAGCCGCAGAGGTAATTTAGATACGCAGTATTTT. Translated, it gives CASSRRGNLDTQYF.

The chain joins TRBV19 to TRBJ2-5; 9 bases map to TRBD2. CDR3 size: 16 residues. Germline loops: CDR1 LNHDA, CDR2 SQIVND (reference sequence). Trimming at V came to 7 bases and at J to 4 bases, leaving 13 bases not matched to a gene. CDR3 nucleotides: TGTGCCAGTACCCCGACGTTGCGGGGGGGCGGAGAGACCCAGTACTTC. Protein product: CASTPTLRGGGETQYF.

The rearrangement joins TRBV11-3 to TRBJ1-1; unclear D gene. This CDR3 comprises 13 residues. V lost 1 base and J 3 bases, leaving 6 bases between the germline ends. Per germline, CDR1 SGHNT and CDR2 YENEEA. Written as DNA, the CDR3 is TGTGCCAGCAGCTTAGCCGGGTACACTGAAGCTTTCTTT. It encodes CASSLAGYTEAFF.

As regards this clone: Within the sample, other DNA sequences also encode this same CDR3. The CDR3 loop is CASSPTGNYGYTF. DNA for the CDR3: TGTGCCAGCAGCCCGACAGGGAACTATGGCTACACCTTC. V is TRBV3-1 (or the pseudogene TRBV3-2) and J is TRBJ1-2; 7 bases are a match to TRBD1. V shed 4 bases and J 2 bases; nucleotides not matched to a gene: 1. The CDR3 length is 13 residues. From germline, CDR1 is LGHDT and CDR2 YNNKEL (reference sequence).

The rearrangement joins TRBV28 to TRBJ2-5; 7 nucleotides line up with TRBD2. In germline, CDR1 is MDHEN, CDR2 SYDVKM. The CDR3 runs 14 residues. With V trimmed by 6 bases and J by 9 bases, 13 bases remained unmatched. The CDR3 spells CASRTGGGASAQYF. As DNA, the CDR3 is TGTGCCAGCAGGACGGGGGGAGGGGCGTCGGCCCAGTACTTC.

The chain is built from TRBV6-5 and TRBJ1-1; possibly TRBD1 for D (5 bases). Trimming took off 7 bases at V and 5 bases at J, with 14 bases between the two ends. Germline CDR1 reads MNHEY; CDR2 reads SVGAGI. This CDR3 spans 13 amino acids. Written as DNA, the CDR3 is TGTGCCAGCACCCCCAGCGGGGCGACTGAAGCTTTCTTT. Translation gives CASTPSGATEAFF.

This chain connects TRBV3-1 (or the pseudogene TRBV3-2) to TRBJ2-5; 9 bases are a match to TRBD2. The CDR3 is 14 amino acids. The germline V gene has CDR1 LGHDT and CDR2 YNNKEL (reference sequence). The trim removed 5 bases at V and 4 bases at J, leaving 5 bases unmatched. Written as DNA, the CDR3 is TGTGCCAGCAGCTTACGCGGGGGGGTAGAGACCCAGTACTTC. As protein: CASSLRGGVETQYF.

The chain joins TRBV25-1 to TRBJ2-1, with TRBD2 identical over 8 bases. Germline loops: CDR1 MGHDK, CDR2 SYGVNS. The CDR3 length is 11 residues. Trimming cost V 4 bases and J 13 bases; bases outside gene matches: 3. The CDR3 region is CASSVSGGQFF. The CDR3 DNA reads as TGTGCCAGCAGTGTAAGCGGGGGCCAGTTCTTC.

This clone appeared a few times. The chain joins TRBV21-1 to TRBJ1-5; TRBD1 is the table's D call and was not checked against the DNA. TRBV21-1 is a pseudogene segment. The length of the CDR3 is 17 residues. CDR3 residues: CASSTDRQGPGWAPQHF. CDR3 bases: TGTGCCAGCAGCACCGACCGACAGGGTCCGGGATGGGCGCCCCAGCATTTT.